These T cell receptor beta chains were read from a single sample in a study of cytotoxic CD8 clonotypes in ibrutinib-treated CLL. Sequencing was performed with immunoSEQ multiplex PCR; in TCRdb, only in-frame clones are kept and a portion is missing. The data show about 50,000 clones, with 45% to 60% seen just once and around 30% held by the top ten. Sequencing used PBMCs, obtained after 24 months of ibrutinib treatment. The receptors originated from a human donor with chronic lymphocytic leukemia. Both conserved end residues are trimmed from each CDR3.

TRBV5-1 | 14 | ASSVGLAGLTDTQY
TRBV25-1 | 12 | ATRAGDRVDGYT
TRBV2 | 12 | ASSDTGGNTEAF
TRBV5-1 | 13 | ASSLGGNSYNEQF
TRBV11-2 | 12 | ASSLSLVRGEQF
TRBV11-2 | 13 | ASSLYDRRYQPQH
TRBV2 | 12 | ASVQGTIQETQY
TRBV5-1 | 9 | ASSSGGGYT
TRBV2 | 13 | ASSEVPDRPLTLF
TRBV21-1 | 12 | ASWTGPVAETQY
TRBV6-7 | 13 | ASSYGGANGDTQY
TRBV10-2 | 11 | ASNTGATGELF
TRBV5-4 | 13 | ASSSRTSGTDTQY
TRBV5-1 | 14 | ASSLADSPSTDTQY
TRBV14 | 11 | ASSQAALGGYT
TRBV5-1 | 17 | ASSLAGGWQASGANVLT
TRBV6-5 | 12 | ASSYRTRTDTQY
TRBV5-4 | 12 | ASSLEGARNEQF
TRBV9 | 12 | ASSVSGGGQPQH
TRBV14 | 14 | ASSPVRQASSYEQY
TRBV4-1 | 13 | ASSQDNRGLGEQY
TRBV19 | 13 | ASSIQTGRGYEQY
TRBV2 | 14 | ASSEAGGFGNQPQH
TRBV11-3 | 10 | ASSLGEGEQF
TRBV5-1 | 13 | ASSLVAGDTGELF
TRBV5-1 | 14 | ASSISPSGGGETQY
TRBV6-5 | 12 | ASSYFGTNYGYT
TRBV4-1 | 14 | ASSLEGLGTGNTIY
TRBV27 | 12 | ASSFSRGGQPQH
TRBV18 | 14 | ASSFDSVPNNSPLH
TRBV6-5 | 13 | ASSYSSRAAYEQY
TRBV27 | 13 | ASSFAGDRVNEQF
TRBV14 | 13 | ASSRVRGSTGELF
TRBV29-1 | 10 | SVAFEQGPTF
TRBV19 | 14 | ASTLGQDVYNSPLH
TRBV15 | 13 | ATSREGGSTDTQY
TRBV5-4 | 13 | ASSRGLAGVYEQY
TRBV5-1 | 11 | ASSFPGREKLF
TRBV29-1 | 11 | SVDVGRNTEAF
TRBV4-2 | 15 | ASSQDPRQGAVAGYT
TRBV5-1 | 13 | ASSLDGGRWDEQF
TRBV7-9 | 14 | ASSITEAGRRDTQY
TRBV23-1 | 14 | ASSHRDGLAVYEQY
TRBV10-2 | 12 | ASSQGFSGNTIY
TRBV5-1 | 9 | ASSDGNTIY
TRBV19 | 17 | ASSRGQGRDQYSNQPQH
TRBV5-1 | 11 | ASSSTGTETQY
TRBV19 | 11 | ASSFGQGAEAF
TRBV4-1 | 13 | ASSQVLVINSPLH
TRBV4-1 | 13 | ASSQGFGGGYGYT
TRBV27 | 13 | ASKPHRGDSYEQY
TRBV5-1 | 13 | ASSPGPLENTEAF
TRBV5-1 | 14 | ASSPQYGGLYNEQF
TRBV28 | 11 | ASSVGGYNEQF
TRBV27 | 9 | ASGMGNEQF
TRBV6-6 | 12 | ASSGDRALTPQH
TRBV11-2 | 14 | ASSPRGVAGSYEQY
TRBV6-5 | 10 | ASRVGNTEAF
TRBV6-5 | 13 | ASSPRWTGAKKLF